The 23 T cell receptor beta chains below were found in one sample sequenced in a study of T cell clonality in common variable immunodeficiency. Points from the study as a whole: Fewer deletions and N-nucleotide insertions were reportedly seen in common variable immunodeficiency TCR beta sequences.

No antigen has been identified for these receptors. Repertoires were generated with immunoSEQ multiplex PCR, while TCRdb's copy carries only in-frame clones and drops some. The repertoire yields around 13,000 clones, none seen only once; the top ten contain more than 5.5%. Source material: peripheral blood mononuclear cells. These receptors came from a human donor with common variable immunodeficiency.

This clone was seen a few times. The DNA ends 3 residues before the CDR3 does, and the rest of the CDR3 is filled in from the germline J gene. V is TRBV6-2 or TRBV6-3 and J is TRBJ1-1, with D maybe TRBD1 (6 bases). The CDR3 sequence is 13 residues long. Looked up from germline, CDR1 is MNHEY and CDR2 is SVGEGT. Trimming took 5 bases from V and 1 from J, leaving 8 bases between them. Partial CDR3 DNA: TGTGCCAGCAGTCACAGGGAGAACACTGAA. Its protein is CASSHRENTE. The CDR3 in its entirety is CASSHRENTEAFF.

This clone appeared many times. Sequencing ends 3 residues short of the CDR3 end; the germline J gene provides the rest. The rearrangement joins TRBV20-1 to TRBJ1-1, with 9 bases that match TRBD1. In germline, CDR1 is DFQATT, CDR2 SNEGSKA (reference sequence). The length of the CDR3 is 15 residues. V lost 5 bases and J lost 7; bases outside the gene matches: 14. The CDR3 is CSARTPTGGLIEAFF. The part of the CDR3 DNA that was read is TGCAGTGCTCGAACCCCTACAGGGGGCCTAATTGAA.

This clone was detected only a few times. The read terminates 3 residues before the CDR3 end, so the remaining end is supplied by the germline J gene. This sequence joins TRBV20-1 and TRBJ2-1, with D possibly being TRBD1 (5 bases). Per germline, CDR1 DFQATT and CDR2 SNEGSKA (reference sequence). The CDR3 extends over 12 amino acids. V gave up 7 bases and J gave up 0 bases, with 7 bases separating them. The CDR3 bases that were read are TGCAGTGGTCAGGGCTCCTACAATGAG. Residues: CSGQGSYNE. The entire CDR3 is CSGQGSYNEQFF.

This clone was observed a few times. Read sequence stops 3 residues before the CDR3 end, and the germline J gene provides the missing end. The V gene is TRBV19, the J gene TRBJ2-3; possibly TRBD1 for D (6 bases). Deletions cut 6 bases from V and 0 bases from J, with 13 bases between. Germline V gene data show CDR1 as LNHDA and CDR2 as SQIVND (reference sequence). CDR3 length: 15 residues. The part of the CDR3 DNA that was read is TGTGCCAGTAGGAAACAGGGTACTAGCACAGATACG. As protein: CASRKQGTSTDT. In full, the CDR3 is CASRKQGTSTDTQYF.

Partial CDR3 DNA: TGTGCCAGTAGTCCAAGGGACAGAACATCAGGGGGC. This gives the protein CASSPRDRTSGG. The entire CDR3 protein is CASSPRDRTSGGYTF. J is TRBJ1-2 and V is TRBV19, with 7 bases lining up with TRBD1. The sequenced fragment ends 3 residues before the CDR3 boundary, so the rest is inferred from the germline J gene. Germline loops: CDR1 LNHDA, CDR2 SQIVND (reference sequence). This CDR3 comprises 15 residues.

In the case of this clone: Read sequence stops 3 residues before the CDR3 end, and the germline J gene provides the missing end. V is TRBV7-6 and J is TRBJ2-5; the D is unclear. The CDR3 extends over 15 amino acids. In germline, CDR1 is SGHVS, CDR2 FNYEAQ. V was pared by 1 base and J by 0 bases, with 9 bases between. The CDR3 reads CASSLGQAYQETQYF. CDR3 DNA (partial): TGTGCCAGCAGCTTAGGCCAAGCGTACCAAGAGACC.

Notes on this clone: The observed sequence ends 3 residues before the CDR3 terminus, with the missing tail filled in from the germline J gene. The sample has other DNA sequences that encode this CDR3 too. This chain joins TRBV7-6 and TRBJ2-1; 10 nucleotides agree with TRBD2. This CDR3 is 16 amino acids long. J lost 1 base, V lost 2 bases, and 2 bases had no gene match. The germline gives CDR1 SGHVS, CDR2 FNYEAQ. CDR3 DNA (partial): TGTGCCAGCAGCTTACCGACTAGCGGGTCCTACAATGAG. This sequence encodes CASSLPTSGSYNE. The whole CDR3 protein reads CASSLPTSGSYNEQFF.

The table lists this clone with a few counts. The read terminates 3 residues ahead of where the CDR3 ends, so the germline J gene completes it. This chain connects TRBV19 to TRBJ2-7; D perhaps matches TRBD2 (5 bases). The V gene lost 1 base and the J gene lost 0 bases, with 13 bases spanning the gap. Germline CDR1 reads LNHDA; CDR2 reads SQIVND (reference sequence). The CDR3 loop spans 16 amino acids. CDR3 sequence reads: CASSIVGAESSYEQYF. The sequenced CDR3 bases are TGTGCCAGTAGTATAGTGGGAGCGGAGAGCTCCTACGAG.

A note on this clone: The observed sequence ends 3 residues before the CDR3 terminus, with the missing tail filled in from the germline J gene. The J gene is TRBJ1-1, the V gene TRBV7-9; D uncertain. Deletions cut 1 base from V and 1 base from J, with 7 bases between. The CDR3 length is 14 residues. The V gene's germline CDR1 is SEHNR and CDR2 FQNEAQ (reference sequence). The CDR3 bases that were read are TGTGCCAGCAGCTTAGTAGCCCAGAACACTGAA. It encodes CASSLVAQNTE. The CDR3, in full, reads CASSLVAQNTEAFF.

In its sample, this clone was seen a few times. The CDR3 end is not reached by the read, which stops 3 residues before it; the germline J gene fills it in. The V call is TRBV18, the J call TRBJ2-4, with 8 bases lining up with TRBD1. The J segment lost 7 bases and the V segment lost 6 bases, leaving 2 bases of the junction unmatched. Germline CDR1 reads KGHSH; CDR2 reads LQKENI. This CDR3 is built from 12 residues. CDR3 DNA (partial): TGTGCCAGCTCTCGACAGGGGAACATT. Translation: CASSRQGNI. The CDR3 in its entirety is CASSRQGNIQYF.

The sample holds a few counts of this clone. The read halts 3 residues ahead of the CDR3 end, with the missing end drawn from the germline J gene. The chain joins TRBV30 to TRBJ1-6, with D possibly TRBD1 on 5 matching bases. This CDR3 has 16 residues. CDR1 GTSNPN and CDR2 SVGIG come from the germline V gene (reference sequence). The V end was cut by 0 bases, the J end by 0 bases, with 9 bases between. The CDR3 sequence is CAWSVTASSYNSPLHF. Incomplete CDR3 DNA: TGTGCCTGGAGTGTGACAGCGAGCTCCTATAATTCACCC.

As regards this clone: With the read ending 3 residues before the CDR3 end, the germline J gene is used to fill in that end. This chain joins TRBV14 and TRBJ2-7, with D unresolved. CDR1 SGHDN and CDR2 FVKESK come from the germline V gene. Trimming took 1 base from V and 5 from J, leaving 6 bases between them. This CDR3 is built from 12 residues. The CDR3 sequence is CASSQGAHEQYF. Partial CDR3 DNA: TGTGCCAGCAGCCAAGGGGCCCACGAG.

CDR3 amino acids: CASSLQGAYEQYF. The CDR3 bases that were read are TGTGCCAGCTCACTACAGGGGGCATACGAG. The chain is built from TRBV18 and TRBJ2-7; 9 bases align to TRBD1. The read ends 3 residues before the CDR3 terminus; that terminus is restored from the germline J gene. Looked up from germline, CDR1 is KGHSH and CDR2 is LQKENI. There are 13 residues in the CDR3. Germline trimming cut 4 bases from V and 4 bases from J; bases unmatched to any gene: 2.

Of note for this clone: The CDR3 end falls 3 residues outside the read, so it is completed with the germline J gene. The gene calls are TRBV2 and TRBJ1-5; D is possibly TRBD1 (5 bases). The CDR3 has 14 residues. V lost 5 bases, J lost 2 bases, and 10 bases lay in between. Germline V gene sequence: CDR1 SNHLY, CDR2 FYNNEI. CDR3 bases read: TGTGCCAGCAGTCAGGGATGGGGCAATCAGCCC. This translates into CASSQGWGNQP. The whole CDR3 is CASSQGWGNQPQHF.

Points on this clone: The CDR3 end falls 3 residues outside the read, so it is completed with the germline J gene. The gene calls are TRBV7-6 and TRBJ2-3; TRBD2 aligns across 7 bases. J lost 2 bases, V lost 4 bases, and 9 bases had no gene match. In germline, CDR1 is SGHVS, CDR2 FNYEAQ. The CDR3 has 16 amino acids. CDR3 residues: CASSSPPRGFTDTQYF. The covered CDR3 bases are TGTGCCAGCAGCTCCCCCCCGCGGGGGTTCACAGATACG.

This clone appeared a few times. The CDR3 extends 3 residues past the end of the read, so its final part is completed from the germline J gene. V and J are TRBV11-2 and TRBJ1-1; D possibly corresponds to TRBD1 (5 bases). This CDR3 spans 15 amino acids. V was trimmed by 2 bases and J by 2 bases, leaving 12 bases between them. The germline gives CDR1 SGHAT, CDR2 FQNNGV. The part of the CDR3 DNA that was read is TGTGCCAGCAGCTTAACAGACAGTCACAACACTGAA. This gives the protein CASSLTDSHNTE. The entire CDR3 protein is CASSLTDSHNTEAFF.

This clone was detected a few times. The read halts 3 residues ahead of the CDR3 end, with the missing end drawn from the germline J gene. This chain joins TRBV30 and TRBJ2-2, with D perhaps matching TRBD2 (5 bases). Germline lookup yields CDR1 GTSNPN and CDR2 SVGIG (reference sequence). V dropped 2 bases and J dropped 3 bases, with 13 bases sitting between them. CDR3 length equals 15 residues. CDR3 DNA, as far as it was read: TGTGCCTGGAGTCTTCTGCGCGGGCACACCGGGGAG. As protein: CAWSLLRGHTGE. The entire CDR3 protein reads CAWSLLRGHTGELFF.

As for this clone: The CDR3 end is not reached by the read, which stops 3 residues before it; the germline J gene fills it in. V gene TRBV5-1 combines with J gene TRBJ2-7; 9 nucleotides match TRBD1. Trimming took 4 bases from V and 4 from J; bases not matched to a gene: 6. The CDR3 has 14 amino acids. In germline, CDR1 is SGHRS, CDR2 YFSETQ. CDR3 DNA, as far as it was read: TGCGCCAGCAGCGACACAGGGGGCGGGTACGAG. This translates into CASSDTGGGYE. The whole CDR3 sequence reads CASSDTGGGYEQYF.

As concerns this clone: Sequencing ends 3 residues short of the CDR3 end; the germline J gene provides the rest. V and J are TRBV20-1 and TRBJ2-7; a weak D match, TRBD1 (7 bases). The CDR3 has 15 residues. The V end was cut by 1 base, the J end by 2 bases, with 15 bases between. Germline loops: CDR1 DFQATT, CDR2 SNEGSKA (reference sequence). CDR3 DNA, as far as it was read: TGCAGTGCTAGAGGACAGGGACTCCGAACCTACGAG. Translated: CSARGQGLRTYE. The whole CDR3 sequence is CSARGQGLRTYEQYF.

Of note for this clone: The read ends 3 residues shy of where the CDR3 ends; the end is completed using the germline J gene. This chain uses TRBV7-3 with TRBJ1-1; D possibly corresponds to TRBD1 (6 bases). This CDR3 is 14 amino acids long. Germline V gene sequence: CDR1 SGHTA, CDR2 FQGTGA. Trimming took off 5 bases at V and 1 base at J, with 11 bases between the two ends. This CDR3 is CASSPRGGNTEAFF. The sequenced CDR3 bases are TGTGCCAGCAGCCCCCGAGGGGGGAACACTGAA.

In this sample, this clone turned up a few times. Read coverage stops 3 residues before the CDR3 terminus; the germline J gene supplies the remainder. V gene TRBV29-1 combines with J gene TRBJ2-3, with D unclear. The ends were cut back, 3 bases at V and 0 bases at J, with 10 bases in the middle. The CDR3 spans 14 residues. Looked up from germline, CDR1 is SQVTM and CDR2 is ANQGSEA. The sequenced part of the CDR3 DNA is TGCAGCGTTGATCAGACTCTAAGCACAGATACG. Protein product: CSVDQTLSTDT. The whole CDR3 region reads CSVDQTLSTDTQYF.

On this clone itself: The sequenced fragment ends 3 residues before the CDR3 boundary, so the rest is inferred from the germline J gene. The chain recombines TRBV5-1 with TRBJ1-2, with a weak D call TRBD1 (5 bases). This CDR3 is built from 12 residues. Trimming shortened V by 0 bases and J by 5 bases, and 5 bases separated the two germline ends. The germline V gene encodes CDR1 SGHRS and CDR2 YFSETQ. The DNA read from the CDR3 is TGCGCCAGCAGCTTGGAGGGGTATGGC. Amino acid sequence: CASSLEGYG. The entire CDR3 protein is CASSLEGYGYTF.

This clone was recorded a few times. The read ends 3 residues before the CDR3 terminus; that terminus is restored from the germline J gene. The chain uses TRBV7-2 and TRBJ2-7; D unresolved. The V gene lost 1 base and the J gene lost 4 bases, with 11 bases spanning the gap. The CDR3 covers 14 residues. The V gene's germline CDR1 is SGHTA and CDR2 FQGNSA. CDR3 sequence reads: CASSLGAQLYEQYF. Incomplete CDR3 DNA: TGTGCCAGCAGCTTAGGCGCACAGCTTTACGAG.